The entry that follows covers one T cell receptor (beta chain) sequence. The target antigen is unknown. Germline CDR1 is SGHRS and CDR2 is YFSETQ. This CDR3 comprises 13 residues. The ends were cut back, 4 bases at V and 2 bases at J, with 7 bases in the middle. The method was immunoSEQ multiplex PCR; TCRdb's version includes in-frame clones alone and lacks a portion of them. The profile shows roughly 32,000 clones, 89% of them singletons. This entry is derived from a study of regulatory and conventional T cells in RAG deficiency. Study-wide findings and caveats: In Omenn syndrome, Treg and Tconv repertoires overlapped >75%. Other subsets showed roughly 10-fold reductions, but Treg unique TCR beta sequences fell approximately 90-fold in these patients.

These same data were also listed under a study on regulatory T cells. That paper states: The PCR used 52 TRBV and 13 TRBJ primers.

The source material was CD8+ T cells sorted from blood. The chain recombines TRBV5-1 with TRBJ2-4, with D unresolved. The clonotype originates from a human donor in good health. As DNA, the CDR3 is TGCGCCAGCAGCCCCATTTCCAAAAACATTCAGTACTTC. Translated: CASSPISKNIQYF.